A single sample is the source of the 32 T cell receptor beta chains below, sequenced in a study of T-cell memory formation after mild COVID-19. TCRdb redid the calling of the 5' RACE reads with MiXCR, one entry per CDR3 protein. The table records under 300,000 distinct CDR3 sequences, roughly 8.2% of them present only once. The specimen sequenced was PBMCs or a T cell subset sorted from them (not recorded which). All receptors come from a man aged 18 to 35 who had mild COVID-19 (a few samples of this study predate the infection). Cell type and time point are not known.

The gene calls are TRBV6-2 or TRBV6-3 and TRBJ2-1; D ambiguous. This CDR3 is 13 amino acids long. Germline loops: CDR1 MNHEY, CDR2 SVGEGT. V lost 5 bases, J lost 8 bases, and 13 bases lay in between. Here the CDR3 DNA reads TGTGCCAGCAGTAAGGACGTCCTCGATGAGCAGTTCTTC. Protein sequence: CASSKDVLDEQFF.

The CDR3 DNA is TGCAGCGTAACCGACAGGGCCCTTGGGACCCAGTACTTC. It translates to CSVTDRALGTQYF. V is TRBV29-1 and J is TRBJ2-5; 7 bases align to TRBD1. V was pared by 6 bases and J by 7 bases, with 11 bases of the junction left unmatched. The CDR3 covers 13 residues. Germline V gene data show CDR1 as SQVTM and CDR2 as ANQGSEA.

This clonotype has a handful of counts. The CDR3 DNA sequence: TGTGCCAGCAGCGGACAGGGGACCTACGAGCAGTACGTC. Its translation is CASSGQGTYEQYV. The V and J genes are TRBV6-2 or TRBV6-3 and TRBJ2-7; 9 bases line up with TRBD1. This CDR3 has 13 residues. Trimming at V came to 6 bases and at J to 2 bases, leaving 2 bases not matched to a gene. The germline V gene has CDR1 MNHEY and CDR2 SVGEGT.

The chain recombines TRBV5-4 with TRBJ1-2; 8 bases align to TRBD1. V shed 4 bases and J 6 bases; nucleotides not matched to a gene: 14. The CDR3 extends over 16 amino acids. Per the germline V gene, CDR1 is SGHNT and CDR2 is YYREEE (reference sequence). In DNA, the CDR3 is TGTGCCAGCAGCAGAAGACAGGGGACCCTTTTTCATGGCTACACCTTC. Amino acids: CASSRRQGTLFHGYTF.

The chain uses TRBV7-9 and TRBJ2-7; D is possibly TRBD1 (5 bases). The CDR3 contains 13 residues. In germline, CDR1 is SEHNR, CDR2 FQNEAQ (reference sequence). V dropped 1 base and J dropped 6 bases, with 10 bases sitting between them. CDR3 sequence: CASSLGLGREQYF. Written as DNA, the CDR3 is TGTGCCAGCAGCTTAGGTCTGGGGCGCGAGCAGTACTTC.

This clonotype has at least ten counts. As DNA, the CDR3 is TGTGCCAGCAGCTCCGGGACCACAGATACGCAGTATTTT. Translating it yields CASSSGTTDTQYF. The chain couples TRBV7-9 to TRBJ2-3, with D tentatively TRBD1 or TRBD2 (5 bases each). V was clipped by 4 bases and J by 2 bases, with 7 bases between them. This CDR3 is 13 amino acids long. Germline-derived CDR1 and CDR2 are SEHNR and FQNEAQ (reference sequence).

This rearrangement joins TRBV28 to TRBJ2-4, with 11 bases identical to TRBD1. V lost 3 bases and J lost 8; bases outside the gene matches: 9. Germline assignment: CDR1 MDHEN and CDR2 SYDVKM. CDR3 size: 16 residues. As DNA, the CDR3 is TGTGCCAGCAGTTTTTCGGACGGGACAGGGGGAGACATTCAGTACTTC. It codes for CASSFSDGTGGDIQYF.

This chain uses TRBV9 with TRBJ2-2; perhaps TRBD2 as D (5 bases). CDR1 is SGDLS and CDR2 is YYNGEE in the germline V gene. The CDR3 has 18 residues. Trimming took 0 bases from V and 3 from J, leaving 18 bases between them. This chain's CDR3 is CASSVESLRIGDTGELFF. The CDR3 DNA reads TGTGCCAGCAGCGTAGAAAGCTTACGAATCGGGGACACCGGGGAGCTGTTTTTT.

This clonotype was seen a handful of times. The rearrangement joins TRBV18 to TRBJ1-1; TRBD1 matches 12 bases. The germline V gene encodes CDR1 KGHSH and CDR2 LQKENI. J lost 3 bases, V lost 3 bases, and 5 bases had no gene match. This CDR3 is built from 16 residues. CDR3 nucleotide sequence: TGTGCCAGCTCACCCGGGACAGGGGGCTTGGACACTGAAGCTTTCTTT. Translated, it gives CASSPGTGGLDTEAFF.

This clonotype was picked up a small number of times. The CDR3 spells CASSYDETNTQYF. In DNA, the CDR3 is TGTGCCAGCAGTTACGACGAAACCAATACGCAGTATTTT. The V gene is TRBV6-5, the J gene TRBJ2-3; no definite D call. The CDR3 is made up of 13 amino acids. V lost 2 bases to trimming and J lost 7 bases, with 10 bases between them. CDR1 MNHEY and CDR2 SVGAGI come from the germline V gene.

The chain uses TRBV9 and TRBJ1-1; D possibly corresponds to TRBD1 (5 bases). V lost 2 bases and J 1 base, leaving 9 bases between the germline ends. CDR3 length equals 14 residues. Germline V gene data show CDR1 as SGDLS and CDR2 as YYNGEE. The CDR3 is CASSVATANTEAFF. Here the CDR3 DNA reads TGTGCCAGCAGCGTTGCGACAGCGAACACTGAAGCTTTCTTT. Using reference TRBV9 and TRBJ1-1 for the parts outside the CDR3, the full variable domain is DSGVTQTPKHLITATGQRVTLRCSPRSGDLSVYWYQQSLDQGLQFLIQYYNGEERAKGNILERFSAQQFPDLHSELNLSSLELGDSALYFCASSVATANTEAFFGQGTRLTVV.

This rearrangement joins TRBV5-6 to TRBJ1-2; D gene uncertain. Germline V CDR1 and CDR2: SGHDT, YYEEEE. Deletions cut 7 bases from V and 1 base from J, with 17 bases between. The CDR3 is 15 amino acids. The CDR3 region has the DNA TGTGCCAGCGGCCTTTTCGGGGTTGGTAACTATGGCTACACCTTC. Amino acids: CASGLFGVGNYGYTF. Full variable domain (outside the CDR3, taken from reference TRBV5-6 and TRBJ1-2): DAGVTQSPTHLIKTRGQQVTLRCSPKSGHDTVSWYQQALGQGPQFIFQYYEEEERQRGNFPDRFSGHQFPNYSSELNVNALLLGDSALYLCASGLFGVGNYGYTFGSGTRLTVV.

This clonotype was detected many times. V gene TRBV5-1 combines with J gene TRBJ2-1; no definite D call. The germline CDR1 and CDR2 sequences are SGHRS and YFSETQ. The CDR3 covers 14 residues. Deletions cut 0 bases from V and 0 bases from J, with 4 bases between. The CDR3 sequence is CASSLEGSYNEQFF. The CDR3 bases are TGCGCCAGCAGCTTGGAAGGCTCCTACAATGAGCAGTTCTTC.

Ten or more counts support this clonotype. The V call is TRBV5-1, the J call TRBJ1-2; D uncertain. Trimming took 1 base from V and 1 from J, leaving 11 bases between them. This CDR3 is 15 amino acids long. Germline V lookup: CDR1 SGHRS, CDR2 YFSETQ. Here the CDR3 DNA reads TGCGCCAGCAGCTTGAACATTCACAGTAACTATGGCTACACCTTC. Protein sequence: CASSLNIHSNYGYTF.

This clonotype was recorded a few times. DNA for the CDR3: TGTGCCAGCAGTTACCCCGACACGGAGACCCAGTACTTC. Encoded protein: CASSYPDTETQYF. The V and J genes are TRBV6-2 or TRBV6-3 and TRBJ2-5; D is uncertain. CDR1 and CDR2 from the germline V gene are MNHEY and SVGEGT. The CDR3 contains 13 residues. The V end was cut by 2 bases, the J end by 5 bases, with 9 bases between.

This clonotype was counted between two and nine times. The chain links TRBV27 to TRBJ2-5; TRBD1 might be the D (5 bases). The germline V gene has CDR1 MNHEY and CDR2 SMNVEV (reference sequence). The CDR3 has 13 amino acids. Trimming removed 10 bases from V and 4 bases from J, with 16 bases in between. As DNA, the CDR3 is TGTGCCACCAAGTGCAGGGAACGAGAGACCCAGTACTTC. Translated, it gives CATKCRERETQYF.

This clonotype was picked up many times. The rearrangement uses TRBV18 and TRBJ2-1; TRBD1 matches at 11 bases. The CDR3 loop spans 18 amino acids. With V trimmed by 2 bases and J by 8 bases, 14 bases remained unmatched. Germline values: CDR1 KGHSH, CDR2 LQKENI. The CDR3 reads CASSPSTSGTGGRDEQFF. CDR3 DNA: TGTGCCAGCTCACCAAGCACCTCCGGGACAGGGGGAAGAGATGAGCAGTTCTTC.

This clonotype was counted ten times or more. One junction end does not reproduce the germline sequence, and a read error may be involved. The rearrangement joins TRBV5-1 to TRBJ2-3, with TRBD1 matching 10 bases. Germline CDR1 is SGHRS and CDR2 is YFSETQ. The CDR3 covers 15 residues. CDR3 loop: CASSLEGQGTDTQYF. CDR3 bases: TGTGCCAGCAGCTTAGAGGGACAGGGGACAGATACGCAGTATTTT.

The chain uses TRBV6-6 and TRBJ2-5; a weak D match, TRBD1 (5 bases). V lost 6 bases and J 2 bases, leaving 10 bases between the germline ends. Per germline, CDR1 MNHNY and CDR2 SVGAGI (reference sequence). The CDR3 extends over 13 amino acids. In nucleotides, the CDR3 is TGTGCCAGCAGGTACAGGTCTCAAGAGACCCAGTACTTC. Translating it yields CASRYRSQETQYF.

The rearrangement links TRBV5-1 to TRBJ2-5; D gene uncertain. Germline V gene lookup returns CDR1 SGHRS and CDR2 YFSETQ. V lost 4 bases and J lost 2, with 12 bases in between. The CDR3 extends over 14 amino acids. CDR3 sequence: CASSGVFQQETQYF. The CDR3 DNA is TGCGCCAGCAGCGGGGTATTTCAGCAAGAGACCCAGTACTTC.

This clonotype was counted ten times or more. The chain has TRBV20-1 and TRBJ2-2; TRBD2 matches 7 bases. CDR3 size: 14 residues. V lost 5 bases and J lost 4; bases outside the gene matches: 7. Germline lookup yields CDR1 DFQATT and CDR2 SNEGSKA (reference sequence). CDR3 protein: CSALLAGSTGELFF. The CDR3 DNA sequence: TGCAGTGCTCTATTAGCGGGTTCCACCGGGGAGCTGTTTTTT.

This clonotype has more than one count but fewer than ten. The chain has TRBV12-3 or TRBV12-4 and TRBJ2-5; no firm D call. The CDR3 covers 13 residues. V was cut by 5 bases and J by 5 bases, with 12 bases left in between. CDR3 coding DNA: TGTGCCAGCAGTGAGATCCGGACGGAGACCCAGTACTTC. This codes for CASSEIRTETQYF.

This chain connects TRBV18 to TRBJ1-2; tentatively, D is TRBD1 (5 bases). CDR1 and CDR2 (germline): KGHSH, LQKENI. V lost 4 bases, J lost 8 bases, and 14 bases lay in between. This CDR3 is 13 amino acids long. The CDR3 region is CASSLTIRDGYTF. The CDR3 bases are TGTGCCAGCTCACTAACTATCAGGGACGGCTACACCTTC.

This clonotype was seen a few times. The J gene is TRBJ1-5, the V gene TRBV20-1; D gene uncertain. The CDR3 spans 12 residues. CDR1 and CDR2 from the germline V gene are DFQATT and SNEGSKA (reference sequence). The V and J ends lost 6 bases and 4 bases respectively, with 10 bases between them. CDR3 coding DNA: TGCAGTGCCAGGCTGAGGAATCAGCCCCAGCATTTT. Protein product: CSARLRNQPQHF.

This clonotype has more than one count but fewer than ten. The chain is built from TRBV7-3 and TRBJ2-6; 8 positions match TRBD2. Unmatched junction bases numbered 9, after V lost 2 bases and J lost 0 bases. CDR1 is SGHTA, CDR2 FQGTGA, per germline. The CDR3 is made up of 19 amino acids. The CDR3: CASSLRPLRGASGANVLTF. DNA of the CDR3: TGTGCCAGCAGCTTACGACCTTTGCGGGGGGCCTCTGGGGCCAACGTCCTGACTTTC.

This clonotype came up a few times. The gene calls are TRBV4-3 and TRBJ2-7; no clear D gene. V lost 1 base, J lost 3 bases, and 13 bases lay in between. CDR1 and CDR2 (germline): LGHNA, YSLEER. This CDR3 comprises 15 residues. The CDR3 bases are TGCGCCAGCAGCCAAGGAACCGGGTCGCTCTACGAGCAGTACTTC. This codes for CASSQGTGSLYEQYF.

This clonotype has more than one count but fewer than ten. The chain is built from TRBV12-3 or TRBV12-4 and TRBJ1-5; 8 bases are a match to TRBD1. The CDR3 has 15 amino acids. The junction had 7 bases not matched to a gene; V was cut back by 6 bases and J by 3 bases. The CDR3 DNA sequence: TGTGCCAGCAGCCCACAGGGACAGGCCAATCAGCCCCAGCATTTT. Protein product: CASSPQGQANQPQHF.

This clonotype was recorded many times. The genes are TRBV20-1 and TRBJ2-7; 9 bases align to TRBD1. Germline values: CDR1 DFQATT, CDR2 SNEGSKA (reference sequence). The CDR3 consists of 11 residues. V shed 7 bases, J shed 3 bases, and the junction held 1 base outside the gene matches. In nucleotides, the CDR3 is TGCAGTGGGGGACAGGGCTACGAGCAGTACTTC. This translates into CSGGQGYEQYF.

This sequence joins TRBV5-1 and TRBJ2-5, with no clear D. Germline CDR1 and CDR2: SGHRS and YFSETQ. Trimming stripped 2 bases from V and 1 base from J, with 9 bases between. The CDR3 totals 14 residues. In DNA, the CDR3 is TGCGCCAGCAGCTTTGGCAGCTTCCAAGAGACCCAGTACTTC. Protein product: CASSFGSFQETQYF.

The chain combines TRBV19 with TRBJ2-2, with a weak D call TRBD2 (6 bases). The CDR3 runs to 13 residues. Trimming took off 5 bases at V and 8 bases at J, with 12 bases between the two ends. Germline V gives CDR1 LNHDA, CDR2 SQIVND (reference sequence). CDR3 protein: CASSPRREGELFF. The CDR3 DNA reads as TGTGCCAGTAGTCCGCGGAGGGAAGGGGAGCTGTTTTTT.

The gene calls are TRBV27 and TRBJ2-3; 9 nucleotides agree with TRBD1. Germline V lookup: CDR1 MNHEY, CDR2 SMNVEV (reference sequence). Losses at the gene ends were 3 bases for V and 8 bases for J; bases not matched to a gene: 9. CDR3 length: 15 amino acids. As DNA, the CDR3 is TGTGCCAGCAGTTTTGGGGACAGGGATGAATTTACGCAGTATTTT. As protein: CASSFGDRDEFTQYF.

The table lists this clonotype with many counts. This chain connects TRBV6-6 to TRBJ2-7, with D unresolved. This CDR3 is 13 amino acids long. The V gene lost 2 bases and the J gene lost 3 bases, with 8 bases spanning the gap. Germline V gene sequence: CDR1 MNHNY, CDR2 SVGAGI (reference sequence). The CDR3 is CASSYGVDYEQYV. The CDR3 DNA is TGTGCCAGCAGTTACGGGGTGGACTACGAGCAGTACGTC.